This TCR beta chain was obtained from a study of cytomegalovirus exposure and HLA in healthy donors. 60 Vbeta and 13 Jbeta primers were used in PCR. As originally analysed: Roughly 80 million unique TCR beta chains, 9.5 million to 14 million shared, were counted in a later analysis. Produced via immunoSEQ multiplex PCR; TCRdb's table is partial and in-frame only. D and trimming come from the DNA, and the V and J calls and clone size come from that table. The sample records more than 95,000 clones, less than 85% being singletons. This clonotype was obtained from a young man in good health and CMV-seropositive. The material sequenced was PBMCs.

CDR3 region: CASSLGARGNTEAFF. The CDR3 DNA reads TGTGCCAGCAGTTTAGGAGCCAGGGGGAACACTGAAGCTTTCTTT. J is TRBJ1-1 and V is TRBV28; D is perhaps TRBD1 (6 bases). This CDR3 region has 15 residues. V was shortened by 2 bases and J by 1 base, with 11 bases between the two germline ends. CDR1 is MDHEN, CDR2 SYDVKM, per germline.